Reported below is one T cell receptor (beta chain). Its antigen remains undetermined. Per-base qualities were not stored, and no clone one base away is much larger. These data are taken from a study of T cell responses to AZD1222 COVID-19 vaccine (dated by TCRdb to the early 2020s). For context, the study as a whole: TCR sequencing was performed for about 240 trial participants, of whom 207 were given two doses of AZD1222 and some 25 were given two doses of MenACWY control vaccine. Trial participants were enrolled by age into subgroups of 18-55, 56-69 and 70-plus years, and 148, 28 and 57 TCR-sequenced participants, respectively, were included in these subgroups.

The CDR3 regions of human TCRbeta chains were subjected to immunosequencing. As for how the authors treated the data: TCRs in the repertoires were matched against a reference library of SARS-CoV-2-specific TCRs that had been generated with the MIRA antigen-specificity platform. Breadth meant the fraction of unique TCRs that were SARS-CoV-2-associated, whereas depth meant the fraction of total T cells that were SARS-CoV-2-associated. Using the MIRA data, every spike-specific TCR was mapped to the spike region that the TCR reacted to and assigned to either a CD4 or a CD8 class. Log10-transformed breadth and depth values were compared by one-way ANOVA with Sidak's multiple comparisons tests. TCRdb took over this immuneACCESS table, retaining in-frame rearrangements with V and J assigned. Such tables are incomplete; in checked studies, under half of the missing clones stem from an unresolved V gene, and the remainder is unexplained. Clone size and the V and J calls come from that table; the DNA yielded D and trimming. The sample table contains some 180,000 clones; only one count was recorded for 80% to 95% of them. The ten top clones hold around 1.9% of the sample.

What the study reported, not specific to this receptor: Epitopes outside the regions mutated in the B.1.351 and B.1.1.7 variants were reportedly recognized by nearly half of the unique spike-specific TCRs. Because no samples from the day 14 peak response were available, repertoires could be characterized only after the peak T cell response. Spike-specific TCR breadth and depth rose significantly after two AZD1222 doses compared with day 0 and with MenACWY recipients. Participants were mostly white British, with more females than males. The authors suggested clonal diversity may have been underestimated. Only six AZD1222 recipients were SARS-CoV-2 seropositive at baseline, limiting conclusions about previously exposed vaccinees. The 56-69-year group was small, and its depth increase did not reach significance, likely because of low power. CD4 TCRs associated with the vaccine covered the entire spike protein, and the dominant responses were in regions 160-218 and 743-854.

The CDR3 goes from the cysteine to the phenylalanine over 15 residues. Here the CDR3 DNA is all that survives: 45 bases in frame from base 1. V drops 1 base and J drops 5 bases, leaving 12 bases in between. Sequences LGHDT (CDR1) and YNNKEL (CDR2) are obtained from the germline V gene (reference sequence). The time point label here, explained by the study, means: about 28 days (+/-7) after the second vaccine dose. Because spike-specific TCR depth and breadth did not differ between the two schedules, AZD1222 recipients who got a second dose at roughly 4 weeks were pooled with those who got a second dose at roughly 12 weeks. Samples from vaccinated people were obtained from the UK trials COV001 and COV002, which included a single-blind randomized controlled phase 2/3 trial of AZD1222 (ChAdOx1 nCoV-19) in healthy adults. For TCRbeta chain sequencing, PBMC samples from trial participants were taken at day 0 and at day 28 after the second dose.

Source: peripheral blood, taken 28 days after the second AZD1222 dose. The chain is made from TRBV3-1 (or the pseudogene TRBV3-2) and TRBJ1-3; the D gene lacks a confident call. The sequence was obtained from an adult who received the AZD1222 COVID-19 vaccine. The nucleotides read TGTGCCAGCAGCCAAGTGAAGACCGCACGAAACACCATATATTTT. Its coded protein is CASSQVKTARNTIYF.